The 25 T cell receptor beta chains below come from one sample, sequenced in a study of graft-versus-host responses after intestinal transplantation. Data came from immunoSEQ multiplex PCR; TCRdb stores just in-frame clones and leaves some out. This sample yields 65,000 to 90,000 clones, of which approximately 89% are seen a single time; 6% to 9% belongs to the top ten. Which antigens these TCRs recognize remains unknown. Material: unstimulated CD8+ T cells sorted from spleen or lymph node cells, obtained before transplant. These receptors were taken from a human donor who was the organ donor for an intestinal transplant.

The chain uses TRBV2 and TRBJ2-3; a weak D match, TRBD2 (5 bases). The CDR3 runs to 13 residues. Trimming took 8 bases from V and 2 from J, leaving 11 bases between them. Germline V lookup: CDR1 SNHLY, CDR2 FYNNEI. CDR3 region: CASRAENTDTQYF. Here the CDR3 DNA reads TGTGCCAGCCGAGCGGAAAACACAGATACGCAGTATTTT.

The CDR3 reads CASSFWLSSYEQYF. The CDR3, as DNA: TGCGCCAGCAGCTTCTGGCTATCGTCCTACGAGCAGTACTTC. This chain joins TRBV5-1 and TRBJ2-7; no clear D gene. The CDR3 loop spans 14 amino acids. The V gene's germline CDR1 is SGHRS and CDR2 YFSETQ. V lost 2 bases and J 1 base, leaving 10 bases between the germline ends.

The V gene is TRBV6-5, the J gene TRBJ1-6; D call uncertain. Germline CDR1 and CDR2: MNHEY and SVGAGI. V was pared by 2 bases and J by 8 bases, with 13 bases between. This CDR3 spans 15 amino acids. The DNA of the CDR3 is TGTGCCAGCAGTTACACCCTTTTAAGGGATTCACCCCTCCACTTT. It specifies CASSYTLLRDSPLHF.

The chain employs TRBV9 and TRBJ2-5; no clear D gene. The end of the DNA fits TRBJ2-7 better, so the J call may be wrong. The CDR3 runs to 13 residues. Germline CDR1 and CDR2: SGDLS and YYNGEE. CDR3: CASSVGPGYEQYF. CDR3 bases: TGTGCCAGCAGCGTAGGGCCCGGCTACGAGCAGTACTTC.

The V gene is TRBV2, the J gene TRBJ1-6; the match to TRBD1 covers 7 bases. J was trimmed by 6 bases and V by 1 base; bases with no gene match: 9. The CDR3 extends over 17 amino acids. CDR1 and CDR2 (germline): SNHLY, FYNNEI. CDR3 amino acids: CASSEEEGARFNSPLHF. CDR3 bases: TGTGCCAGCAGTGAAGAGGAGGGGGCACGGTTTAATTCACCCCTCCACTTT. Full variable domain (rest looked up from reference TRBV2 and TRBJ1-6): EPEVTQTPSHQVTQMGQEVILRCVPISNHLYFYWYRQILGQKVEFLVSFYNNEISEKSEIFDDQFSVERPDGSNFTLKIRSTKLEDSAMYFCASSEEEGARFNSPLHFGNGTRLTVT.

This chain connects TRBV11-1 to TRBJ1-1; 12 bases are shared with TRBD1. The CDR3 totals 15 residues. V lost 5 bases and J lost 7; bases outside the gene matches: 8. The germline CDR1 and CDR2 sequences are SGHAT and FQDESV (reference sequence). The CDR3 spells CASSPGTGGLGEAFF. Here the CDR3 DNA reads TGTGCCAGCAGCCCCGGGACAGGGGGCCTCGGTGAAGCTTTCTTT.

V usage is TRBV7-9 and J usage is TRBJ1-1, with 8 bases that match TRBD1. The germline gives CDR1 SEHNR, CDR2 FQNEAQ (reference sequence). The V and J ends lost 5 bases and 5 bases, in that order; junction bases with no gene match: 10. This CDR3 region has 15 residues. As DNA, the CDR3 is TGTGCCAGCAGCGAGCTGACAGGGGCTGTTACTGAAGCTTTCTTT. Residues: CASSELTGAVTEAFF.

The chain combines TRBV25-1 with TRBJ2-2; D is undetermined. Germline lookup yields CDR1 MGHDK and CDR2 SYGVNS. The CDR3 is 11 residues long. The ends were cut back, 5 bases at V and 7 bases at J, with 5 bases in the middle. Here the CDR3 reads CASSHHGELFF. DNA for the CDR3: TGTGCCAGCAGTCACCACGGGGAGCTGTTTTTT. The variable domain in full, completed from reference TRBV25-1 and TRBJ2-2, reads EADIYQTPRYLVIGTGKKITLECSQTMGHDKMYWYQQDPGMELHLIHYSYGVNSTEKGDLSSESTVSRIRTEHFPLTLESARPSHTSQYLCASSHHGELFFGEGSRLTVL.

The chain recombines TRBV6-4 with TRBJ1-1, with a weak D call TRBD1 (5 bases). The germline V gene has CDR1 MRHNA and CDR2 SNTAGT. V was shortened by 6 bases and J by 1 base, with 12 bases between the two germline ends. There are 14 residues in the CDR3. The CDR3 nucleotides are TGTGCCAGCAGCCCCGGGGGTGAGAACACTGAAGCTTTCTTT. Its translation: CASSPGGENTEAFF.

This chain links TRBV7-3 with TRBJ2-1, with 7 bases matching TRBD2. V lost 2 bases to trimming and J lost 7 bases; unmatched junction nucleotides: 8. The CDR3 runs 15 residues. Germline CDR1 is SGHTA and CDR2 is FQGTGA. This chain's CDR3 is CASSLAGLPENEQFF. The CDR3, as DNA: TGTGCCAGCAGCTTAGCGGGACTACCAGAGAATGAGCAGTTCTTC.

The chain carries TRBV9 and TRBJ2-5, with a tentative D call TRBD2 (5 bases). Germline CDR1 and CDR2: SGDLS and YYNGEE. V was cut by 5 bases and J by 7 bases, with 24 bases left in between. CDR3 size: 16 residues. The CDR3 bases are TGTGCCAGCAGTCCAAATGGGCAAACTAGAAAGGGGACCCAGTACTTC. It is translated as CASSPNGQTRKGTQYF.

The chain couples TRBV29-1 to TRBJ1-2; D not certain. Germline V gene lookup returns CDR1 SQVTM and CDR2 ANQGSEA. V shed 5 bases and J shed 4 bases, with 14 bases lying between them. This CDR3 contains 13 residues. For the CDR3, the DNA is TGCAGCGTTAGTAGTGACCTGCCCTATGGCTACACCTTC. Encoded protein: CSVSSDLPYGYTF.

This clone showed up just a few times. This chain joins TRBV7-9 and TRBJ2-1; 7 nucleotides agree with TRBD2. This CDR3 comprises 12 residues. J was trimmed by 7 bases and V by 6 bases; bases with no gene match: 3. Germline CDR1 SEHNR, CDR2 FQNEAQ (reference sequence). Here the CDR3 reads CASSLAENEQFF. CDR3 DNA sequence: TGTGCCAGCAGTCTAGCGGAGAATGAGCAGTTCTTC.

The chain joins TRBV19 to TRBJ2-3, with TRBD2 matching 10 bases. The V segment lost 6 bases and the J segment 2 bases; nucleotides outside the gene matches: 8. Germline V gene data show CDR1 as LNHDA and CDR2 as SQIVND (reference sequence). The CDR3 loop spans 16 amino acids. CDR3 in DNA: TGTGCCAGTAGCCAACTAGCGGGATTCATCACAGATACGCAGTATTTT. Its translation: CASSQLAGFITDTQYF.

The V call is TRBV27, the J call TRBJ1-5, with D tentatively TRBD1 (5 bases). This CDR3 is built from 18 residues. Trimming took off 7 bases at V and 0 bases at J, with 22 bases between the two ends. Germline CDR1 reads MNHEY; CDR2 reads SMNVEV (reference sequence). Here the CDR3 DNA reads TGTGCCAGCACCGTACCCCGGGACCGTCCCGATAGCAATCAGCCCCAGCATTTT. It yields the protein CASTVPRDRPDSNQPQHF.

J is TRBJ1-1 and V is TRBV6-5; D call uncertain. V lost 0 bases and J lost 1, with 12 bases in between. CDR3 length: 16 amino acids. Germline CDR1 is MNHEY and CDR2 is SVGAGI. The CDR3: CASSYSTLYANTEAFF. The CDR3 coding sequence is TGTGCCAGCAGTTACTCGACTCTCTATGCGAACACTGAAGCTTTCTTT.

CDR3 nucleotide sequence: TGCGCCAGCAGTCCATTTAGCGGGGGGAACAATGAGCAGTTCTTC. Translation gives CASSPFSGGNNEQFF. This sequence joins TRBV4-1 and TRBJ2-1, with 10 bases lining up with TRBD2. The CDR3 totals 15 residues. The germline V gene has CDR1 MGHRA and CDR2 YSYEKL. The V and J ends lost 6 bases and 5 bases, in that order; junction bases with no gene match: 7.

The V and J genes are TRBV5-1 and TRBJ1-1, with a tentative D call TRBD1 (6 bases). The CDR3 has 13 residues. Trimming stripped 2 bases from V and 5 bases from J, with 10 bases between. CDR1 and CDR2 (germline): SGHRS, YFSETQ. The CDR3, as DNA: TGCGCCAGCAGCTTTTGGACAGCGACTGAAGCTTTCTTT. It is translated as CASSFWTATEAFF.

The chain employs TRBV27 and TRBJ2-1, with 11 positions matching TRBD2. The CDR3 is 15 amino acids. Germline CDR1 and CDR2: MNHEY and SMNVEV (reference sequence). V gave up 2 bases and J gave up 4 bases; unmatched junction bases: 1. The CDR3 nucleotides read TGTGCCAGCAGTTTAGGGACTAGCGGATACAATGAGCAGTTCTTC. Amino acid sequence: CASSLGTSGYNEQFF.

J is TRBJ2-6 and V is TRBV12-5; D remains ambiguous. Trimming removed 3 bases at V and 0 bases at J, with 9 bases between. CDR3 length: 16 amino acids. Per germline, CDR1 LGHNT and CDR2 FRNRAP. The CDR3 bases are TGTGCTAGTGGTTTATATCCTTACTCTGGGGCCAACGTCCTGACTTTC. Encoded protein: CASGLYPYSGANVLTF.

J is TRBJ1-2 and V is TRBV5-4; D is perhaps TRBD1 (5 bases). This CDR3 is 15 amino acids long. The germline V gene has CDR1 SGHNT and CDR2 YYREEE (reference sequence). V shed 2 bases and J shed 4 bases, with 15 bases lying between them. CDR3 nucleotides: TGTGCCAGCAGCTTTGCAGGGAATCCGGGCTATGGCTACACCTTC. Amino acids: CASSFAGNPGYGYTF.

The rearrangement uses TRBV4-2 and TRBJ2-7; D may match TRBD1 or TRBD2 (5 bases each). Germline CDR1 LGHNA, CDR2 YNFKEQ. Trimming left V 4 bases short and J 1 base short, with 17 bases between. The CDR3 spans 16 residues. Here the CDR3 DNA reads TGTGCCAGCAGCCCAGAGGGACCTAGGACATCCTACGAGCAGTACTTC. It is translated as CASSPEGPRTSYEQYF.

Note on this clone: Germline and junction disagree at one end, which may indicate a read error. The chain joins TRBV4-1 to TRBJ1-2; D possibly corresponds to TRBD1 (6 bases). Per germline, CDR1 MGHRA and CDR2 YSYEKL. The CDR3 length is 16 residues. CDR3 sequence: CANSQDRGRTVDGYTF. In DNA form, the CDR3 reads TGCGCCAACAGCCAAGATCGGGGGCGGACTGTAGATGGCTACACCTTC.

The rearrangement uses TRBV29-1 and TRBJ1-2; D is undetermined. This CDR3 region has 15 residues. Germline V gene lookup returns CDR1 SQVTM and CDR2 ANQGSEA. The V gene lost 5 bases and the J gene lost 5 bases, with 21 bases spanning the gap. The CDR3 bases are TGCAGCGTTTCAAGGTCCCCGGGCGGAGCTTATGGCTACACCTTC. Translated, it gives CSVSRSPGGAYGYTF.

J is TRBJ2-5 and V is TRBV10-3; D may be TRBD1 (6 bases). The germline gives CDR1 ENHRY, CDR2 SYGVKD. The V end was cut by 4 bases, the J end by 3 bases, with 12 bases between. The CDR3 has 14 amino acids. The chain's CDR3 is CAISGVGGEETQYF. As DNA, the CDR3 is TGTGCCATCAGTGGAGTAGGGGGAGAAGAGACCCAGTACTTC.